This passage covers 9 T cell receptor beta chains from one sample sequenced in a study of blood T cell repertoires in COVID-19. TCRdb's table, derived via immunoSEQ multiplex PCR, lists solely in-frame clones and lacks some. The data contain some 94,000 clones, 75% to 90% of them singletons. The sequenced material came from peripheral blood. Receptors originate from a human donor in a cohort sampled during active COVID-19.

The chain couples TRBV11-2 to TRBJ2-2, with 8 nucleotides matching TRBD2. This CDR3 contains 16 residues. Germline CDR1 SGHAT, CDR2 FQNNGV. V was pared by 2 bases and J by 6 bases, with 8 bases of the junction left unmatched. CDR3 DNA sequence: TGTGCCAGCAGCTTAACTCCAGCGGGAGCCCCCGGGGAGCTGTTTTTT. Protein: CASSLTPAGAPGELFF.

This chain links TRBV28 with TRBJ2-1; 13 nucleotides match TRBD2. CDR1 is MDHEN and CDR2 is SYDVKM in the germline V gene. CDR3 length: 16 amino acids. Trimming at V came to 6 bases and at J to 7 bases, leaving 9 bases not matched to a gene. The CDR3 coding sequence is TGTGCCAGCAGCCCAGCCGGGACTAGCGGGAAGAATGAGCAGTTCTTC. As protein: CASSPAGTSGKNEQFF.

The chain is built from TRBV10-1 and TRBJ2-3; D is ambiguous. Deletions cut 5 bases from V and 0 bases from J, with 3 bases between. Germline CDR1 and CDR2: WNHNN and SYGVQD (reference sequence). The CDR3 runs 12 residues. The CDR3 DNA follows: TGCGCCAGCAGTCTGAGCACAGATACGCAGTATTTT. It is translated as CASSLSTDTQYF.

Only one count was recorded for this clone. The chain combines TRBV11-2 with TRBJ1-4; 8 bases are shared with TRBD1. V lost 4 bases and J lost 7; bases outside the gene matches: 5. The CDR3 consists of 14 residues. Germline lookup yields CDR1 SGHAT and CDR2 FQNNGV. The CDR3 is CASSSMGTGEKLFF. As DNA, the CDR3 is TGTGCCAGCAGCTCAATGGGGACAGGTGAAAAACTGTTTTTT.

The chain joins TRBV5-5 to TRBJ1-5; 7 positions match TRBD1. CDR1 is SGHKS, CDR2 YYEKEE, per germline (reference sequence). The V and J ends lost 4 bases and 2 bases, in that order; junction bases with no gene match: 6. This CDR3 has 15 amino acids. The CDR3 nucleotides read TGTGCCAGCAGCCCCCGTACAGGGGGCAATCAGCCCCAGCATTTT. Its protein is CASSPRTGGNQPQHF.

The V and J genes are TRBV6-6 and TRBJ2-7; D remains unclear. This CDR3 is 12 amino acids long. Germline V gene lookup returns CDR1 MNHNY and CDR2 SVGAGI (reference sequence). Trimming removed 0 bases from V and 5 bases from J, with 5 bases in between. The CDR3 region is CASSYSPNEQYF. DNA for the CDR3: TGTGCCAGCAGTTACTCCCCAAACGAGCAGTACTTC.

This clone was found once. The chain couples TRBV5-1 to TRBJ2-1; maybe TRBD1 (5 bases). Deletions cut 1 base from V and 5 bases from J, with 13 bases between. The CDR3 runs to 15 residues. The germline gives CDR1 SGHRS, CDR2 YFSETQ. DNA for the CDR3: TGCGCCAGCAGCTTGCAGGGTTACCTAAACAATGAGCAGTTCTTC. As protein: CASSLQGYLNNEQFF.

J is TRBJ2-7 and V is TRBV18; weak D call: TRBD1 (6 bases). CDR1 is KGHSH, CDR2 LQKENI, per germline. V shed 6 bases and J shed 0 bases, with 12 bases lying between them. This CDR3 region has 14 residues. CDR3 coding DNA: TGTGCCAGCTCTGACAGGAGAAACTCCTACGAGCAGTACTTC. Its translation is CASSDRRNSYEQYF.

The genes are TRBV6-5 and TRBJ2-7, with 10 bases lining up with TRBD2. The CDR3 length is 15 residues. The V and J ends lost 6 bases and 9 bases, in that order; junction bases with no gene match: 14. The V gene's germline CDR1 is MNHEY and CDR2 SVGAGI. This chain's CDR3 is CASRPLAGVPGGQYF. In nucleotides, the CDR3 is TGTGCCAGCAGACCCCTAGCGGGAGTTCCTGGGGGGCAGTACTTC.